This T cell receptor beta chain was captured by sequencing in a study of T cells after posttransplantation cyclophosphamide. This CDR3 has 20 amino acids. V shed 5 bases and J 7 bases; nucleotides not matched to a gene: 25. Germline CDR1 reads SNHLY; CDR2 reads FYNNEI. Measured with immunoSEQ multiplex PCR; TCRdb has only the in-frame clones, and not every one. The repertoire includes approximately 52,000 clones, about 86% of them detected once, and about 2.7% sits in the top ten. This clone came up once. The chain recombines TRBV2 with TRBJ1-4, with 7 bases identical to TRBD1. This TCR was recovered from a man aged 30 to 45 with a blood cancer, CMV-positive, and with a related stem cell donor. Sequenced material: PBMCs. The CDR3 loop is CASSFSSSQGVNSQGEKLFF. CDR3 bases: TGTGCCAGCAGTTTTTCATCATCGCAGGGGGTCAACTCTCAAGGTGAAAAACTGTTTTTT. The full variable domain, in which reference TRBV2 and TRBJ1-4 provide the parts outside the CDR3, is EPEVTQTPSHQVTQMGQEVILRCVPISNHLYFYWYRQILGQKVEFLVSFYNNEISEKSEIFDDQFSVERPDGSNFTLKIRSTKLEDSAMYFCASSFSSSQGVNSQGEKLFFGSGTQLSVL.